The T cell receptor beta chain described here comes from a study of T cells in tuberculosis. As for the study in general: CD1B tetramers identified T cells specific for mycobacterial lipid GMM. Study results and limitations: Some low-affinity tetramer-binding T cells may be absent from this sample.

V shed 8 bases, J shed 7 bases, and the junction held 11 bases outside the gene matches. Germline loops: CDR1 SNHLY, CDR2 FYNNEI. CDR3 length: 14 residues. Libraries were prepared by immunoSEQ multiplex PCR; TCRdb keeps only in-frame clonotypes and omits some of them. Of about 58,000 clones listed, approximately 85% are singletons. Sorting used thawed, overnight-rested PBMC stained with anti-CD3, a viability dye and GMM-loaded CD1B tetramer. CD1B tetramers were loaded with Rhodococcus equi-derived C32 glucose monomycolate. Before cryopreservation, the sorted PBMC lost their CD14-expressing monocytes. From each donor, about 100,000 tetramer-negative cells were sorted.

The rearrangement joins TRBV2 to TRBJ2-5, with 9 bases identical to TRBD1. The material sequenced was CD1b-GMM tetramer-negative cells sorted from PBMCs. The receptor comes from an adult woman with latent tuberculosis. The CDR3 DNA reads TGTGCCAGCCTAAGGGACAGGGCTCTGGGGACCCAGTACTTC. This encodes CASLRDRALGTQYF. Variable domain in full (rest from reference TRBV2 and TRBJ2-5): EPEVTQTPSHQVTQMGQEVILRCVPISNHLYFYWYRQILGQKVEFLVSFYNNEISEKSEIFDDQFSVERPDGSNFTLKIRSTKLEDSAMYFCASLRDRALGTQYFGPGTRLLVL.